The next 4 T cell receptor beta chains were all read from a single sample in a study of shared clonotypes between healthy human individuals. Profiling relied on immunoSEQ multiplex PCR, and the TCRdb table lists in-frame clones only, not all of them. The sample contains about 600,000 clones, nearly 97% of which appear only once. CD45RO-negative, CCR7-positively selected cells formed the naive CD8 fraction, excluding terminally differentiated effector memory CD45RA+ cells. Sequencing input: naive CD8+ T cells sorted from blood. Receptors originate from a woman younger than 45 in good health.

J is TRBJ1-3 and V is TRBV11-2, with D hard to call. The CDR3 is 14 amino acids. CDR1 is SGHAT and CDR2 is FQNNGV in the germline V gene. V was clipped by 5 bases and J by 4 bases, with 12 bases between them. CDR3 DNA: TGTGCCAGCAGCCCCAGCGGGCGAGGAAACACCATATATTTT. This codes for CASSPSGRGNTIYF.

The CDR3 sequence: CASSSRRGGVYTGELFF. The DNA of the CDR3 is TGTGCCAGCAGCTCCCGCCGAGGGGGGGTATACACCGGGGAGCTGTTTTTT. The V gene is TRBV11-2, the J gene TRBJ2-2, with a possible D match to TRBD2 (7 bases). Germline CDR1 and CDR2: SGHAT and FQNNGV. This CDR3 contains 17 residues. The ends were cut back, 4 bases at V and 3 bases at J, with 18 bases in the middle.

This clone appeared a single time. V is TRBV28 and J is TRBJ2-7, with D perhaps matching TRBD1 or TRBD2 (5 bases each). From germline, CDR1 is MDHEN and CDR2 SYDVKM. This CDR3 has 13 amino acids. Trimming took 8 bases from V and 4 from J, leaving 15 bases between them. DNA of the CDR3: TGTGCCAGCTCTCGGGGACCTCAATACGAGCAGTACTTC. Translation: CASSRGPQYEQYF.

This clone has just one count. CDR3 amino acids: CSVIQSTGELFF. DNA of the CDR3: TGCAGCGTTATACAGTCAACCGGGGAGCTGTTTTTT. The rearrangement uses TRBV29-1 and TRBJ2-2; no definite D call. Germline values: CDR1 SQVTM, CDR2 ANQGSEA. CDR3 length: 12 amino acids. V lost 5 bases and J lost 5, with 9 bases in between.